This is a list of T cell receptor beta chains from one sample in a study of CD8+CD57+ T cells in acquired aplastic anemia. Each CDR3 protein is one row after TCRdb ran MiXCR on the reads. The data show 220,000 or so distinct CDR3 sequences, 65% seen once. Sequencing was performed on sorted CD4+, CD8+, or CD8+CD57+ T cells (not recorded which) from PBMCs. The receptors derive from a human donor with aplastic anemia. Both conserved end residues are part of each CDR3. D genes are given only for firm matches. Clone size, where shown, is once, few, many, or a class for clones that have expanded.

CASSHRLGQGVEAFF	TGCGCCAGCAGCCACCGCCTCGGACAGGGGGTTGAAGCTTTCTTT	TRBD1	many	TRBV4-1	TRBJ1-1	15
CASMGTSETQYF	TGTGCCAGCATGGGGACTAGCGAGACCCAGTACTTC	TRBD2	many	TRBV2	TRBJ2-5	12
CATSEPGTALQYF	TGTGCCACCAGTGAACCCGGGACAGCTTTGCAGTACTTC	TRBD1	few	TRBV24-1	TRBJ2-7	13
CASSLARDSLTYNEQFF	TGTGCCAGCAGCTTAGCTCGGGACAGCCTCACCTACAATGAGCAGTTCTTC	TRBD1	NA	TRBV7-6	TRBJ2-1	17
CASSQLAPSYNEQFF	TGTGCCAGCAGCCAACTAGCACCCTCTTACAATGAGCAGTTCTTC	NA	few	TRBV7-9	TRBJ2-1	15
CASSLRGSGYEQYF	TGTGCCAGCAGCTTAAGGGGATCAGGCTACGAGCAGTACTTC	NA	NA	TRBV11-2	TRBJ2-7	14
CASWSGGAVHYGYTF	TGTGCCAGCTGGTCAGGGGGCGCCGTTCACTATGGCTACACCTTC	TRBD1	NA	TRBV7-9	TRBJ1-2	15
CASSPGTVPSYEQYF	TGCGCCAGCAGCCCGGGGACCGTTCCCTCCTACGAGCAGTACTTC	NA	many	TRBV4-1	TRBJ2-7	15
CSAGTGGNGYTF	TGCAGTGCCGGGACAGGGGGCAATGGCTACACCTTC	TRBD1	NA	TRBV20-1	TRBJ1-2	12
CASSFGGLYEQYF	TGTGCCAGCAGTTTCGGGGGGCTCTACGAGCAGTACTTC	NA	many	TRBV27	TRBJ2-7	13
CASRTGSDTIYF	TGTGCCAGTAGGACAGGGTCGGACACCATATATTTT	TRBD1	NA	TRBV19	TRBJ1-3	12
CASSFGGGAGNYEQYF	TGTGCCAGCAGTTTTGGCGGGGGGGCCGGTAACTACGAGCAGTACTTC	TRBD2	once	TRBV12-3/TRBV12-4	TRBJ2-7	16
CSARSTSGSSYNEQFF	TGCAGTGCTAGGTCGACTAGCGGGAGCTCCTACAATGAGCAGTTCTTC	TRBD2	few	TRBV20-1	TRBJ2-1	16
CAISESRAGLETQYF	TGTGCCATCAGTGAGAGCCGGGCCGGGCTGGAGACCCAGTACTTC	NA	NA	TRBV10-3	TRBJ2-5	15
CAISETSNYGYTF	TGTGCCATCAGTGAGACATCTAACTATGGCTACACCTTC	NA	NA	TRBV10-3	TRBJ1-2	13
CASSEWDRGEQFF	TGTGCCAGCAGTGAATGGGACAGGGGTGAGCAGTTCTTC	TRBD1	NA	TRBV6-1	TRBJ2-1	13
CASSLGARGSITEAFF	TGTGCCAGCAGCTTAGGTGCCAGGGGTTCGATCACTGAAGCTTTCTTT	NA	NA	TRBV7-6	TRBJ1-1	16
CASSLQGSTEAFF	TGTGCCAGCAGTTTACAGGGGAGCACTGAAGCTTTCTTT	NA	few	TRBV12-3/TRBV12-4	TRBJ1-1	13
CAISLPMRGYTF	TGTGCCATCAGTCTTCCCATGAGGGGCTACACCTTC	NA	NA	TRBV10-3	TRBJ1-2	12
CSARSGGSPLHF	TGCAGTGCTAGGTCAGGGGGTTCACCCCTCCACTTT	TRBD1	NA	TRBV20-1	TRBJ1-6	12
CASSQTSGGQYNEQFF	TGCGCCAGCAGCCAGACAAGCGGGGGCCAGTACAATGAGCAGTTCTTC	TRBD2	many	TRBV4-1	TRBJ2-1	16
CASSELAGADTQYF	TGTGCCAGCAGTGAACTAGCGGGAGCAGATACGCAGTATTTT	TRBD2	NA	TRBV6-4	TRBJ2-3	14
CSASLPGTASSEQFF	TGCAGTGCTAGTCTTCCCGGGACAGCGAGTAGTGAGCAGTTCTTC	TRBD1	NA	TRBV20-1	TRBJ2-1	15
CASSLRRAPPSSGRAEETQYF	TGTGCCAGCAGCCTACGGAGGGCCCCCCCGTCTAGCGGGAGGGCCGAGGAGACCCAGTACTTC	TRBD2	NA	TRBV7-6	TRBJ2-5	21
CASSLAGGQPQHF	TGTGCCAGCAGCTTGGCCGGAGGCCAGCCCCAGCATTTT	NA	many	TRBV5-8	TRBJ1-5	13
CASSTGRGPYEQYF	TGTGCCAGCAGCACCGGGAGAGGCCCCTACGAGCAGTACTTC	NA	NA	TRBV7-9	TRBJ2-7	14
CATSDRPEAQYF	TGTGCCACCAGTGATCGCCCCGAGGCCCAGTACTTC	NA	NA	TRBV5-1	TRBJ2-5	12
CASTTWVAGTEAFF	TGTGCCAGCACCACTTGGGTGGCAGGCACTGAAGCTTTCTTT	NA	NA	TRBV11-2	TRBJ1-1	14
CASSLASGTYEQYF	TGTGCCAGCAGCTTAGCGAGCGGGACCTACGAGCAGTACTTC	TRBD2	few	TRBV7-2	TRBJ2-7	14
CATTEGGQGSGEQYF	TGCGCCACCACAGAGGGGGGACAGGGTTCGGGCGAGCAGTACTTC	TRBD1	NA	TRBV5-1	TRBJ2-7	15
CASSGEGKGYTF	TGTGCCAGCAGCGGCGAGGGCAAGGGCTACACCTTC	NA	NA	TRBV9	TRBJ1-2	12
CASSPRTLRNQPQHF	TGTGCCAGTAGTCCAAGGACCCTACGGAATCAGCCCCAGCATTTT	NA	once	TRBV19	TRBJ1-5	15
CASSKPGLALYNEQFF	TGCGCCAGCAGCAAACCGGGACTAGCCCTTTACAATGAGCAGTTCTTC	TRBD2	NA	TRBV5-1	TRBJ2-1	16
CATSRDPREAVYEQYF	TGTGCCACCAGCAGAGATCCCAGGGAAGCGGTGTACGAGCAGTACTTC	NA	NA	TRBV15	TRBJ2-7	16
CASSEGEGGLAGVGDTQYF	TGTGCCAGCAGTGAAGGAGAGGGGGGTCTAGCGGGAGTTGGAGATACGCAGTATTTT	TRBD2	NA	TRBV9	TRBJ2-3	19
CASRKGQEGNYGYTF	TGTGCCAGCAGAAAGGGACAGGAGGGGAACTATGGCTACACCTTC	TRBD1	NA	TRBV7-2	TRBJ1-2	15
CATSRDQDSGNTIYF	TGTGCCACCAGCAGAGATCAAGATTCTGGAAACACCATATATTTT	NA	few	TRBV15	TRBJ1-3	15
CASSVGGTGEAFF	TGTGCCAGCAGCGTAGGTGGAACAGGTGAAGCTTTCTTT	NA	NA	TRBV9	TRBJ1-1	13
CASMALVGTMNTEAFF	TGTGCCAGTATGGCACTGGTCGGGACCATGAACACTGAAGCTTTCTTT	NA	NA	TRBV19	TRBJ1-1	16
CASSLGWKGNTEAFF	TGTGCCAGCAGCTTGGGCTGGAAGGGAAACACTGAAGCTTTCTTT	NA	NA	TRBV7-9	TRBJ1-1	15
CASSLPLAGGSYEQYF	TGTGCCAGCAGCTTACCACTAGCGGGAGGCTCCTACGAGCAGTACTTC	TRBD2	few	TRBV7-2	TRBJ2-7	16
CSAREQTGTEAFF	TGCAGTGCTAGAGAGCAAACAGGGACTGAAGCTTTCTTT	NA	few	TRBV20-1	TRBJ1-1	13